A single sample gave rise to the 25 T cell receptor beta chains below, sequenced in a study of blood T cell repertoires in COVID-19. The method was immunoSEQ multiplex PCR; TCRdb's version includes in-frame clones alone and lacks a portion of them. The sample has approximately 220,000 clones; 85% to 90% are singletons. Sequencing was performed on PBMCs or T cells enriched from blood (not recorded which). The receptor source for this set is a woman aged 18-29 years in a cohort exposed to, infected with or recovered from COVID-19 (not recorded which).

This chain uses TRBV6-5 with TRBJ2-3; D possibly corresponds to TRBD1 (5 bases). This CDR3 region has 15 residues. Germline V gene data show CDR1 as MNHEY and CDR2 as SVGAGI. V was cut by 8 bases and J by 1 base, with 16 bases left in between. The CDR3 loop is CASALGLQGTDTQYF. The CDR3, as DNA: TGTGCCAGCGCCCTAGGGTTACAGGGCACAGATACGCAGTATTTT.

This chain links TRBV19 with TRBJ1-2; the D is unclear. Germline lookup yields CDR1 LNHDA and CDR2 SQIVND (reference sequence). The CDR3 has 14 amino acids. Trimming removed 0 bases from V and 3 bases from J, with 8 bases in between. The CDR3: CASSIDPYDYGYTF. CDR3 DNA: TGTGCCAGTAGTATAGACCCCTACGACTATGGCTACACCTTC.

The chain recombines TRBV6-5 with TRBJ1-2, with D tentatively TRBD1 (5 bases). Trimming shortened V by 1 base and J by 6 bases, and 9 bases separated the two germline ends. Germline V CDR1 and CDR2: MNHEY, SVGAGI. The CDR3 is 13 residues long. The CDR3 DNA follows: TGTGCCAGCAGTTACTGGGGCACCAATGGCTACACCTTC. It is translated as CASSYWGTNGYTF.

The count of this clone is one. CDR3 sequence (DNA): TGTGCCAGCAGGCCAGCGGGAGCACTGGTCGAGCAGTACTTC. Translation: CASRPAGALVEQYF. The rearrangement joins TRBV6-6 to TRBJ2-7, with 8 bases aligning to TRBD2. The CDR3 sequence is 14 residues long. Trimming removed 6 bases from V and 6 bases from J; junction bases left unmatched: 10. CDR1 and CDR2 from the germline V gene are MNHNY and SVGAGI (reference sequence).

V and J are TRBV5-1 and TRBJ1-1; D call uncertain. The CDR3 extends over 13 amino acids. Trimming removed 1 base from V and 2 bases from J, with 6 bases in between. The germline CDR1 and CDR2 sequences are SGHRS and YFSETQ. CDR3 region: CASSLLDNTEAFF. CDR3 sequence (DNA): TGCGCCAGCAGCTTGTTAGATAACACTGAAGCTTTCTTT.

The chain uses TRBV2 and TRBJ1-4, with 8 bases fitting TRBD1. Germline values: CDR1 SNHLY, CDR2 FYNNEI. The trim removed 8 bases at V and 8 bases at J, leaving 10 bases unmatched. CDR3 size: 14 residues. As DNA, the CDR3 is TGTGCCAGCCGTGTTACCGGGACAGGAGAAAAACTGTTTTTT. Protein: CASRVTGTGEKLFF.

This clone was detected only a few times. The chain carries TRBV7-9 and TRBJ2-2; no reliable D call. The germline CDR1 and CDR2 sequences are SEHNR and FQNEAQ (reference sequence). Trimming left V 1 base short and J 4 bases short, with 7 bases between. The CDR3 runs 14 residues. CDR3: CASSLDRVTGELFF. CDR3 coding DNA: TGTGCCAGCAGCTTAGACAGAGTCACCGGGGAGCTGTTTTTT.

V usage is TRBV11-2 and J usage is TRBJ2-5; D unclear. Germline V CDR1 and CDR2: SGHAT, FQNNGV. The CDR3 runs 11 residues. V lost 5 bases, J lost 7 bases, and 8 bases lay in between. The CDR3 reads CASSPKATQYF. For the CDR3, the DNA is TGTGCCAGCAGCCCAAAAGCGACCCAGTACTTC. Drawing the rest from reference TRBV11-2 and TRBJ2-5, the complete variable domain is EAGVAQSPRYKIIEKRQSVAFWCNPISGHATLYWYQQILGQGPKLLIQFQNNGVVDDSQLPKDRFSAERLKGVDSTLKIQPAKLEDSAVYLCASSPKATQYFGPGTRLLVL.

V is TRBV28 and J is TRBJ2-7; TRBD1 matches 7 bases. The CDR3 has 15 amino acids. V was clipped by 5 bases and J by 2 bases; unmatched bases: 9. CDR1 and CDR2 from the germline V gene are MDHEN and SYDVKM. The CDR3 nucleotides are TGTGCCAGCAGTGCCCCGGGACAGCGGCCCTACGAGCAGTACTTC. The encoded protein is CASSAPGQRPYEQYF.

The V and J genes are TRBV28 and TRBJ1-2; 9 nucleotides match TRBD1. This CDR3 spans 14 amino acids. The germline CDR1 and CDR2 sequences are MDHEN and SYDVKM. V lost 5 bases and J lost 7; bases outside the gene matches: 8. The CDR3 protein is CASSQGQGQSGYTF. CDR3 DNA: TGTGCCAGCAGTCAGGGACAGGGACAGAGTGGCTACACCTTC.

J is TRBJ2-3 and V is TRBV7-9, with 10 bases matching TRBD2. V was clipped by 5 bases and J by 6 bases; unmatched bases: 11. This CDR3 has 16 amino acids. Germline V CDR1 and CDR2: SEHNR, FQNEAQ (reference sequence). This CDR3 is CASSPGLADKVDTQYF. In nucleotides, the CDR3 is TGTGCCAGCAGCCCAGGACTAGCGGACAAGGTGGATACGCAGTATTTT.

A note on this clone: Other nucleotide sequences in the sample specify the same CDR3. The chain combines TRBV18 with TRBJ1-2; tentative D call: TRBD1 (6 bases). Germline V CDR1 and CDR2: KGHSH, LQKENI. The length of the CDR3 is 14 residues. The V gene lost 3 bases and the J gene lost 2 bases, with 10 bases spanning the gap. In DNA, the CDR3 is TGTGCCAGCTCACCCTCCGGACAGAACTATGGCTACACCTTC. Translating gives CASSPSGQNYGYTF.

The chain has TRBV6-5 and TRBJ1-1; the D is unclear. V was cut by 4 bases and J by 5 bases, with 11 bases left in between. The germline V gene has CDR1 MNHEY and CDR2 SVGAGI. CDR3 length: 13 residues. CDR3 nucleotide sequence: TGTGCCAGCAGTTCTCAAACGGGGACTGAAGCTTTCTTT. Its protein is CASSSQTGTEAFF.

The rearrangement links TRBV25-1 to TRBJ2-7; 9 bases agree with TRBD1. Germline V gene data show CDR1 as MGHDK and CDR2 as SYGVNS. This CDR3 region has 15 residues. With 5 bases clipped from V and 3 bases from J, the junction kept 8 bases outside the gene matches. The CDR3 protein is CASSLPGQGIYEQYF. The CDR3 coding sequence is TGTGCCAGCAGTTTACCGGGACAGGGAATCTACGAGCAGTACTTC.

The chain couples TRBV5-6 to TRBJ2-3; 14 bases match TRBD2. From germline, CDR1 is SGHDT and CDR2 YYEEEE. The V segment lost 5 bases and the J segment 1 base; nucleotides outside the gene matches: 3. This CDR3 has 16 amino acids. CDR3 amino acids: CASRGGLAGGTDTQYF. Here the CDR3 DNA reads TGTGCCAGCAGAGGGGGACTAGCGGGAGGCACAGATACGCAGTATTTT.

The V gene is TRBV5-5, the J gene TRBJ2-7, with D perhaps matching TRBD2 (5 bases). CDR1 and CDR2 from the germline V gene are SGHKS and YYEKEE (reference sequence). Trimming cost V 1 base and J 6 bases, with 11 bases left between them. The CDR3 runs 13 residues. As DNA, the CDR3 is TGTGCCAGCAGCTTGACCGGGGTGGGCGAGCAGTACTTC. It specifies CASSLTGVGEQYF. The entire variable domain, with the rest obtained from reference TRBV5-5 and TRBJ2-7, is as follows: DAGVTQSPTHLIKTRGQQVTLRCSPISGHKSVSWYQQVLGQGPQFIFQYYEKEERGRGNFPDRFSARQFPNYSSELNVNALLLGDSALYLCASSLTGVGEQYFGPGTRLTVT.

The chain combines TRBV11-3 with TRBJ2-1; D may be TRBD2 (6 bases). The CDR3 totals 15 residues. CDR1 and CDR2 (germline): SGHNT, YENEEA. The germline V and J ends were trimmed by 1 base and 0 bases, with 7 bases remaining between them. The CDR3 DNA follows: TGTGCCAGCAGCTTAGGCGGGGTCTCCTACAATGAGCAGTTCTTC. Protein product: CASSLGGVSYNEQFF. Complete variable domain (other parts from reference TRBV11-3 and TRBJ2-1): EAGVVQSPRYKIIEKKQPVAFWCNPISGHNTLYWYLQNLGQGPELLIRYENEEAVDDSQLPKDRFSAERLKGVDSTLKIQPAELGDSAVYLCASSLGGVSYNEQFFGPGTRLTVL.

V usage is TRBV5-5 and J usage is TRBJ2-5, with D possibly TRBD2 on 5 matching bases. CDR3 length: 16 amino acids. The V gene lost 0 bases and the J gene lost 7 bases, with 19 bases spanning the gap. From germline, CDR1 is SGHKS and CDR2 YYEKEE (reference sequence). The CDR3 DNA reads as TGTGCCAGCAGCTTGGAGACCCCGACTATTCCGGGGACCCAGTACTTC. Amino acid sequence: CASSLETPTIPGTQYF. Combining the CDR3 with reference TRBV5-5 and TRBJ2-5 gives the whole variable domain DAGVTQSPTHLIKTRGQQVTLRCSPISGHKSVSWYQQVLGQGPQFIFQYYEKEERGRGNFPDRFSARQFPNYSSELNVNALLLGDSALYLCASSLETPTIPGTQYFGPGTRLLVL.

J is TRBJ2-3 and V is TRBV5-1; D gene ambiguous. Trimming pared 1 base from V and 4 bases from J, leaving 16 bases between. Germline loops: CDR1 SGHRS, CDR2 YFSETQ. The CDR3 consists of 16 residues. CDR3 in amino acids: CASSLRPHPTSDTQYF. CDR3 in DNA: TGCGCCAGCAGCTTGAGGCCTCACCCGACATCAGATACGCAGTATTTT.

The J gene is TRBJ1-2, the V gene TRBV10-2, with 7 bases identical to TRBD1. This CDR3 has 14 amino acids. The V segment lost 0 bases and the J segment 5 bases; nucleotides outside the gene matches: 3. Per the germline V gene, CDR1 is WSHSY and CDR2 is SAAADI. The CDR3 DNA sequence: TGCGCCAGCAGTGAGTCGGGACAGATATATGGCTACACCTTC. It encodes CASSESGQIYGYTF.

The rearrangement uses TRBV3-1 (or the pseudogene TRBV3-2) and TRBJ2-1, with 11 bases identical to TRBD2. CDR3 length: 16 amino acids. Per the germline V gene, CDR1 is LGHDT and CDR2 is YNNKEL (reference sequence). After removal of 0 bases from V and 6 bases from J, the junction contained 4 bases not matched to a gene. CDR3 in amino acids: CASSQDDLAGGNEQFF. CDR3 DNA sequence: TGTGCCAGCAGCCAAGATGACCTAGCGGGAGGCAATGAGCAGTTCTTC.

The chain recombines TRBV2 with TRBJ1-1; perhaps TRBD1 as D (6 bases). Trimming took 4 bases from V and 0 from J, leaving 9 bases between them. This CDR3 has 14 amino acids. Germline CDR1 SNHLY, CDR2 FYNNEI. The CDR3 region is CASSGGGLNTEAFF. For the CDR3, the DNA is TGTGCCAGCAGTGGGGGGGGGCTGAACACTGAAGCTTTCTTT.

This chain links TRBV6-5 with TRBJ1-1; 8 bases match TRBD1. CDR1 and CDR2 (germline): MNHEY, SVGAGI. The CDR3 is made up of 12 amino acids. The V gene end was trimmed by 5 bases and the J gene end by 10 bases; junction bases not matched to a gene: 6. The DNA for the CDR3 is TGTGCCAGCAGTCCCAGGGGGCCGGGAGCTTTCTTT. This translates into CASSPRGPGAFF.

The J gene is TRBJ1-1, the V gene TRBV21-1; the D call of TRBD1 is as the table states it, not checked on the DNA. TRBV21-1 is labeled a pseudogene. The CDR3 has 16 amino acids. The CDR3 DNA reads TGTGCCAGCAGCCATGTCGGCCCCAGGCGTTCTTTGGCAGCTTTCTTT. Its protein is CASSHVGPRRSLAAFF.

DNA for the CDR3: TGTGCCAGCTCACCCGGGAGGGCCAATCAGCCCCAGCATTTT. Protein sequence: CASSPGRANQPQHF. The rearrangement joins TRBV18 to TRBJ1-5; unclear D gene. This CDR3 has 14 amino acids. V lost 3 bases and J 3 bases, leaving 9 bases between the germline ends. Germline CDR1 KGHSH, CDR2 LQKENI. The whole variable domain, remainder taken from reference TRBV18 and TRBJ1-5, is NAGVMQNPRHLVRRRGQEARLRCSPMKGHSHVYWYRQLPEEGLKFMVYLQKENIIDESGMPKERFSAEFPKEGPSILRIQQVVRGDSAAYFCASSPGRANQPQHFGDGTRLSIL.